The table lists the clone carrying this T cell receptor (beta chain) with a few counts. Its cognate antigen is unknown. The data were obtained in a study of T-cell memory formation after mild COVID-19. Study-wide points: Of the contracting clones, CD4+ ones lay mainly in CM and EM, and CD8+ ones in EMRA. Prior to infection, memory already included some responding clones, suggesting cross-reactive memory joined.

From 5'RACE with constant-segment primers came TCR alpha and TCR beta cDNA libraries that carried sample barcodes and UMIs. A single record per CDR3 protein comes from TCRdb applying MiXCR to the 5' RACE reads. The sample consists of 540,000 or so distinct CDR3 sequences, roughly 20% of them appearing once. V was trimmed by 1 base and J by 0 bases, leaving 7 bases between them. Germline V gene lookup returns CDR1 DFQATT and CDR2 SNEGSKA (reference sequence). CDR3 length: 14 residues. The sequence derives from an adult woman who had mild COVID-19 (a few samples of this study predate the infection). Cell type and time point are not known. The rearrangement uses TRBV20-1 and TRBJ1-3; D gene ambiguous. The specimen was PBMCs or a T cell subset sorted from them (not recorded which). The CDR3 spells CSARAAGSGNTIYF. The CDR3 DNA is TGCAGTGCTAGAGCGGCAGGCTCTGGAAACACCATATATTTT.